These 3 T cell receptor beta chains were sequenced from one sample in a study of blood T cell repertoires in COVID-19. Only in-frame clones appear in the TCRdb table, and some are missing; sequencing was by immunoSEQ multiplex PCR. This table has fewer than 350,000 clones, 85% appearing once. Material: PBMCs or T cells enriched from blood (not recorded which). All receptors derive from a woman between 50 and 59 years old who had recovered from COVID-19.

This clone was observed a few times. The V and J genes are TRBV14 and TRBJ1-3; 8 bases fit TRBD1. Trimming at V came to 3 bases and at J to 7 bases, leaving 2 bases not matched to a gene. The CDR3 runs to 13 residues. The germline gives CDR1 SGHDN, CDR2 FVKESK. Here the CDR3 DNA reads TGTGCCAGCAGCCAGAACAGGGGGAACACCATATATTTT. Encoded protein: CASSQNRGNTIYF.

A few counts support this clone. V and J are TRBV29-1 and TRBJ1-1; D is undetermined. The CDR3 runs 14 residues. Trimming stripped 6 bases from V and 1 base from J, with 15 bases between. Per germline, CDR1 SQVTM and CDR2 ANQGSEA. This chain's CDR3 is CSVAPMRQNTEAFF. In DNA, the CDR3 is TGCAGCGTCGCCCCGATGCGACAGAACACTGAAGCTTTCTTT.

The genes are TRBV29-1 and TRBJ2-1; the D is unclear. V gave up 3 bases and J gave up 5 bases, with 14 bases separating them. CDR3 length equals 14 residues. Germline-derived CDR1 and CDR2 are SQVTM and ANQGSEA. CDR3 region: CSVDAGVLDNEQFF. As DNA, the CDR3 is TGCAGCGTTGACGCTGGAGTGTTGGACAATGAGCAGTTCTTC.